A selection of T cell receptor beta chains follows, all from one sample in a study of T cell responses to AZD1222 COVID-19 vaccine. Libraries were prepared by immunoSEQ multiplex PCR; TCRdb keeps only in-frame clonotypes and omits some of them. The top ten hold 10% of the sample, which has 85,000 to 100,000 clones, over 75% seen once. Sequences were derived from peripheral blood, sampled on day 0 of AZD1222 vaccination. These receptors all come from an adult in good health. Both conserved end residues are part of each CDR3. Fields, in order: D gene, J gene, clone size, V gene, CDR3 protein, CDR3 DNA. A D gene is named only where the DNA matches it firmly. The size entry is marked missing in some rows and otherwise reads once, few, many or a size class.

>.|TRBJ2-5|.|TRBV19
CASSIDLGTQYF
TGTGCCAGTAGTATAGATCTAGGGACCCAGTACTTC
>TRBD2|TRBJ2-3|.|TRBV27
CASSSLGAGETDTQYF
TGTGCCAGCAGCTCTCTCGGTGCGGGGGAAACAGATACGCAGTATTTT
>.|TRBJ1-2|once|TRBV6-5
CASRAGGGYTF
TGTGCCAGCAGAGCAGGCGGGGGCTACACCTTC
>.|TRBJ1-1|.|TRBV6-1
CASSEVWEGTEAFF
TGTGCCAGCAGTGAAGTGTGGGAGGGCACTGAAGCTTTCTTT
>.|TRBJ1-6|.|TRBV5-1
CASSLLGGGTNSPLHF
TGCGCCAGCAGCTTGCTGGGAGGGGGGACTAATTCACCCCTCCACTTT
>.|TRBJ2-3|.|TRBV3-1/TRBV3-2
CASSQDHSLTSTDTQYF
TGTGCCAGCAGCCAAGATCACAGCTTGACTAGCACAGATACGCAGTATTTT
>TRBD1|TRBJ1-1|.|TRBV4-1
CASSHTGEDTEAFF
TGCGCCAGCAGCCACACAGGGGAAGACACTGAAGCTTTCTTT
>TRBD1|TRBJ2-1|.|TRBV27
CASSLWQGANEQFF
TGTGCCAGCAGTTTATGGCAGGGGGCTAATGAGCAGTTCTTC
>TRBD1|TRBJ2-7|.|TRBV28
CASQGAPAEQYF
TGTGCCAGCCAGGGGGCGCCCGCCGAGCAGTACTTC
>.|TRBJ2-4|.|TRBV7-9
CASSLLGSQAKNIQYF
TGTGCCAGCAGCTTACTGGGGAGTCAAGCCAAAAACATTCAGTACTTC
>.|TRBJ2-1|.|TRBV6-2/TRBV6-3
CASSYSGANEQFF
TGTGCCAGCAGTTATTCAGGGGCGAATGAGCAGTTCTTC
>.|TRBJ1-1|.|TRBV12-3/TRBV12-4
CASSLEGLTEAFF
TGTGCCAGCAGTTTGGAGGGGCTCACTGAAGCTTTCTTT
>.|TRBJ1-1|once|TRBV11-2
CASSLGGPTAFF
TGTGCCAGCAGCTTAGGGGGACCGACAGCTTTCTTT
>TRBD2|TRBJ2-1|.|TRBV30
CAWSGTSNEQFF
TGTGCCTGGTCCGGGACTAGCAATGAGCAGTTCTTC
>.|TRBJ2-1|.|TRBV7-2
CASSRDFYNEQFF
TGTGCCAGCAGCAGGGACTTCTACAATGAGCAGTTCTTC
>.|TRBJ2-2|once|TRBV9
CASSVARESNTGELFF
TGTGCCAGCAGCGTAGCTAGGGAGTCGAACACCGGGGAGCTGTTTTTT
>.|TRBJ2-3|.|TRBV29-1
CSAAIQGLSDTQYF
TGCAGCGCCGCGATTCAGGGGCTCTCAGATACGCAGTATTTT
>.|TRBJ2-7|.|TRBV30
CAWTTDYEQYF
TGTGCCTGGACGACAGACTACGAGCAGTACTTC
>TRBD2|TRBJ2-3|.|TRBV30
CAWRTGGGETDTQYF
TGTGCCTGGAGGACGGGCGGGGGGGAAACAGATACGCAGTATTTT
>.|TRBJ1-5|.|TRBV19
CASSMRLRDSNQPQHF
TGTGCCAGTAGTATGAGGCTCAGGGATAGCAATCAGCCCCAGCATTTT
>.|TRBJ1-2|.|TRBV5-6
CASRTENYGYTF
TGTGCCAGCAGAACAGAAAACTATGGCTACACCTTC
>TRBD1|TRBJ1-2|.|TRBV25-1
CASSAQGARYTF
TGTGCCAGCAGTGCTCAGGGGGCACGCTACACCTTC
>.|TRBJ1-1|.|TRBV18
CASSSIAATEAFF
TGTGCCAGCTCATCGATTGCAGCCACTGAAGCTTTCTTT
>TRBD1|TRBJ2-7|.|TRBV2
CAGQPTTGAPYEQYF
TGTGCCGGGCAACCGACGACAGGGGCGCCCTACGAGCAGTACTTC
>.|TRBJ2-3|.|TRBV2
CASATGTSSTDTQYF
TGTGCCAGCGCTACCGGGACTTCTAGCACAGATACGCAGTATTTT
>.|TRBJ1-6|.|TRBV3-1/TRBV3-2
CASSQGRSNSPLHF
TGTGCCAGCAGCCAAGGAAGATCTAATTCACCCCTCCACTTT
>TRBD1|TRBJ2-5|.|TRBV9
CASNSRDSYQETQYF
TGTGCCAGCAACTCCCGGGACAGTTACCAAGAGACCCAGTACTTC
>.|TRBJ1-5|.|TRBV2
CASSLDSHQPQHF
TGTGCCAGCAGCCTGGACAGCCATCAGCCCCAGCATTTT
>.|TRBJ1-1|.|TRBV11-1
CASSSRDLSEAFF
TGTGCCAGCAGTTCTAGAGACTTGTCTGAAGCTTTCTTT
>.|TRBJ2-7|.|TRBV28
CASSIYLGPYEQYF
TGTGCCAGCAGCATTTACTTGGGGCCCTACGAGCAGTACTTC
>TRBD1|TRBJ1-2|.|TRBV19
CASNTHRDRSGYGYTF
TGTGCCAGTAACACGCACCGGGACAGGTCTGGCTATGGCTACACCTTC
>.|TRBJ2-7|.|TRBV3-1/TRBV3-2
CASSQDFGRPQEQYF
TGTGCCAGCAGCCAAGATTTTGGTCGGCCCCAAGAGCAGTACTTC
>.|TRBJ1-4|.|TRBV7-6
CASSSERSNEKLFF
TGTGCCAGCAGCTCCGAAAGGAGTAATGAAAAACTGTTTTTT
>.|TRBJ1-2|.|TRBV28
CASSAFPGSYGYTF
TGTGCCAGCAGTGCCTTCCCGGGGAGCTATGGCTACACCTTC
>.|TRBJ1-1|.|TRBV27
CASSLSKDIPKAFF
TGTGCCAGCAGTTTATCGAAGGATATCCCTAAGGCTTTCTTT
>TRBD2|TRBJ2-2|.|TRBV3-1/TRBV3-2
CASSQDGRGAPSLFF
TGTGCCAGCAGCCAAGATGGGCGGGGGGCTCCAAGCCTGTTTTTT
>.|TRBJ1-1|.|TRBV19
CATTLRENGPAFF
TGTGCCACCACACTCCGGGAAAATGGGCCGGCTTTCTTT
>.|TRBJ1-3|.|TRBV18
CASSPSESSGNTIYF
TGTGCCAGCTCACCCTCAGAGAGCTCTGGAAACACCATATATTTT
>.|TRBJ2-1|.|TRBV10-3
CAISERGNEQFF
TGTGCCATCAGTGAGAGGGGCAATGAGCAGTTCTTC
>TRBD2|TRBJ2-7|.|TRBV28
CASSLGTSGIYEQYF
TGTGCCAGCAGCCTCGGGACTAGCGGGATCTACGAGCAGTACTTC
>.|TRBJ1-2|once|TRBV18
CASSPDTSNYGYTF
TGTGCCAGCTCACCAGACACTTCAAACTATGGCTACACCTTC